Listed below are T cell receptor beta chains from one sample, sequenced in a study of HIV-infected children after antiretroviral therapy interruption. TCRdb reanalysed the 3' RACE reads using MiXCR and keeps one entry per CDR3 protein. The table lists some 90,000 distinct CDR3 sequences, around 6.9% of them singletons. The sequenced sample was CD45RA+ CD4+ T cells from PBMCs, pooled from several time points, obtained from a donor given antiretroviral therapy, either interrupted or continuous. The receptors derive from a pool of human donors with HIV. Each CDR3 is given with its conserved first and last residue. Each record gives: V gene, J gene, D gene, CDR3 protein. The D gene is left open where the match is weak.

>TRBV23-1|TRBJ2-3|NA
CASSPPHISTDTQYF
>TRBV19|TRBJ1-5|NA
CASTLGHAGDQPQHF
>TRBV28|TRBJ2-4|NA
CASRTRGVAIQYF
>TRBV6-1|TRBJ2-3|NA
CASSEVLPRGTDTQYF
>TRBV12-3/TRBV12-4|TRBJ1-4|NA
CASRLGGEEKLFF
>TRBV10-3|TRBJ2-1|NA
CALGSTPNYNEQFF
>TRBV12-3/TRBV12-4|TRBJ2-7|NA
CASSLWGSYEQYF
>TRBV12-3/TRBV12-4|TRBJ2-5|NA
CASTNTPRKGGETQYF
>TRBV5-1|TRBJ2-7|NA
CASSLGGGRSSYEQYF
>TRBV5-1|TRBJ2-1|TRBD1
CASSLGQGALGQFF
>TRBV7-2|TRBJ2-7|TRBD1
CASNRDRTIYEQYF
>TRBV20-1|TRBJ1-1|NA
CSARDPGGKNWDTEAFF
>TRBV6-6|TRBJ2-3|TRBD2
CASSYSQPSGSTHTQYF
>TRBV12-3/TRBV12-4|TRBJ1-1|TRBD1
CASSLYRGAEAFF
>TRBV15|TRBJ2-5|NA
CATSRGGGRETQYF
>TRBV3-2|TRBJ2-2|NA
CASSQVSTSHTGELFF
>TRBV6-6|TRBJ2-3|NA
CASSPPSDTQYF
>TRBV2|TRBJ2-7|NA
CASRFGSYEQYF
>TRBV14|TRBJ2-3|NA
CASSRVLSTDTQYF
>TRBV19|TRBJ1-4|NA
CASLRQSGQGGEKLFF
>TRBV19|TRBJ1-5|NA
CASSIVGQSNQTQHF
>TRBV7-2|TRBJ1-5|NA
CASSPSINQPQHF
>TRBV10-1|TRBJ2-2|NA
CASRPTNTNTGELFF
>TRBV7-3|TRBJ2-7|NA
CASSLSMNSYEQYF
>TRBV7-9|TRBJ1-2|NA
CASSSLGPYGYTF
>TRBV5-1|TRBJ2-1|NA
CASSRTLGGSGGEQFF
>TRBV29-1|TRBJ1-2|TRBD1
CSVDGRDRSPINYGYTF